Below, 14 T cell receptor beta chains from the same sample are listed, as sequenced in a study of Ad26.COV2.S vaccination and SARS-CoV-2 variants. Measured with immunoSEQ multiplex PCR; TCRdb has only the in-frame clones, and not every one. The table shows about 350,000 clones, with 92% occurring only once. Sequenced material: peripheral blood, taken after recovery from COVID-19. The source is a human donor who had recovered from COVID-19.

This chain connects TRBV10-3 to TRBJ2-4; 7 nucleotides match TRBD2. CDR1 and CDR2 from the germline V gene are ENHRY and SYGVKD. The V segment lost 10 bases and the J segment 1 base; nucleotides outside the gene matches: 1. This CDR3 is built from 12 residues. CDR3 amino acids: CATGGAKNIQYF. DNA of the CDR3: TGTGCCACCGGGGGGGCCAAAAACATTCAGTACTTC.

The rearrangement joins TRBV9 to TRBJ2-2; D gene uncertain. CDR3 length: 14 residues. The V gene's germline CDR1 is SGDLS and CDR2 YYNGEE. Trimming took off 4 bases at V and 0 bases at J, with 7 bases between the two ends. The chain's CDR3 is CASSPQPNTGELFF. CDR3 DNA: TGTGCCAGCAGCCCCCAGCCGAACACCGGGGAGCTGTTTTTT.

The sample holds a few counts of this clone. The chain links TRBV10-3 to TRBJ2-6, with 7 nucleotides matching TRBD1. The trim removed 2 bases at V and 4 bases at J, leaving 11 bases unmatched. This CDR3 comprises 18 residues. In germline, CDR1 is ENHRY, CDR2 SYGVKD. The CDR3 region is CAISEAMAGGTGANVLTF. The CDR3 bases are TGTGCCATCAGTGAGGCGATGGCAGGGGGAACCGGGGCCAACGTCCTGACTTTC.

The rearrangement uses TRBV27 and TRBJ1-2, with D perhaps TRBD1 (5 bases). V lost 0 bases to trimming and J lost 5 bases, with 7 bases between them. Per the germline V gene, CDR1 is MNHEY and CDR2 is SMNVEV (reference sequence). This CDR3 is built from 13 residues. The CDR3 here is CASSLSSGYGYTF. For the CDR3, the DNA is TGTGCCAGCAGTTTATCTTCAGGGTATGGCTACACCTTC.

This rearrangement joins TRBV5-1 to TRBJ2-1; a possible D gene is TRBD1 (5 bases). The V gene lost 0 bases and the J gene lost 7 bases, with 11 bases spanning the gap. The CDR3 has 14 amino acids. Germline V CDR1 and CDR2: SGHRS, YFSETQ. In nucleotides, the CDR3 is TGCGCCAGCAGCTTGGGAAAACCAGGGAATGAGCAGTTCTTC. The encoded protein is CASSLGKPGNEQFF.

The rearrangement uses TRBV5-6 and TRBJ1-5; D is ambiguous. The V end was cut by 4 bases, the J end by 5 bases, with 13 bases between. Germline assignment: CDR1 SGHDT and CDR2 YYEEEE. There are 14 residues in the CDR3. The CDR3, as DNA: TGTGCCAGCAGCGGTCGGGCAGACGATCAGCCCCAGCATTTT. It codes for CASSGRADDQPQHF.

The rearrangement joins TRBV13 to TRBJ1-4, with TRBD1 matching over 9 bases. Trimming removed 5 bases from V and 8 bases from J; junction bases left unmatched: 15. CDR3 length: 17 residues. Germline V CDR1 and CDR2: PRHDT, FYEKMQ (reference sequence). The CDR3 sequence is CASSLRTGVGVGEKLFF. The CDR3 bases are TGTGCCAGCAGCCTTCGGACAGGGGTAGGCGTCGGGGAAAAACTGTTTTTT.

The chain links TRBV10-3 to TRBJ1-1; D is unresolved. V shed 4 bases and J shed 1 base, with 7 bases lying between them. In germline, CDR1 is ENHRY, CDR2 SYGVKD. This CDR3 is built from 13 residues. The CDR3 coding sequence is TGTGCCATCAGTGGGGTAACGAACACTGAAGCTTTCTTT. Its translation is CAISGVTNTEAFF.

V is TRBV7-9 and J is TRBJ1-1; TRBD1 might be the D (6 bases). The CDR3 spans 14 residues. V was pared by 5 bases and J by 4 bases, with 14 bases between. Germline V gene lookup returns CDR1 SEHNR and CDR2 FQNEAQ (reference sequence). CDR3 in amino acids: CASSPTLGGTEAFF. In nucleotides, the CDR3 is TGTGCCAGCAGCCCGACCCTAGGGGGCACTGAAGCTTTCTTT.

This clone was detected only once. The CDR3 spells CASSHFRGGSSYNEQFF. Written as DNA, the CDR3 is TGTGCCAGCAGCCACTTTCGGGGGGGGAGCTCCTACAATGAGCAGTTCTTC. The genes are TRBV7-8 and TRBJ2-1; 8 nucleotides agree with TRBD2. Germline V gene lookup returns CDR1 SGHVS and CDR2 FQNEAQ. V trimming: 5 bases; J trimming: 0 bases; junction bases outside the gene matches: 9. The CDR3 runs to 17 residues.

DNA of the CDR3: TGTGCCAGCAGAGCTACGGACAGACCCTACAATGAGCAGTTCTTC. Protein sequence: CASRATDRPYNEQFF. The chain is built from TRBV7-8 and TRBJ2-1, with a possible D match to TRBD1 (6 bases). The CDR3 has 15 residues. The V gene lost 6 bases and the J gene lost 2 bases, with 14 bases spanning the gap. Germline V gene lookup returns CDR1 SGHVS and CDR2 FQNEAQ.

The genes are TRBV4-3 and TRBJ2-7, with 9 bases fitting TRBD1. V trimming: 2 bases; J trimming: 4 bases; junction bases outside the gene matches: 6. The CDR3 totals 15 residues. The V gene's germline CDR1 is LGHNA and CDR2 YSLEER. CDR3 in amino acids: CASSQTGQGPYEQYF. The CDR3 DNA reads TGCGCCAGCAGCCAAACGGGACAGGGCCCTTACGAGCAGTACTTC.

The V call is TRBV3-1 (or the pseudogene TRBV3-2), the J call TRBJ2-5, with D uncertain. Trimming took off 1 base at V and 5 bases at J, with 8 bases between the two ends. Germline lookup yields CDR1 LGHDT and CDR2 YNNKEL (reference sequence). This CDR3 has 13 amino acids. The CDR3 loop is CASSQGLHETQYF. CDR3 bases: TGTGCCAGCAGCCAAGGGCTTCATGAGACCCAGTACTTC.

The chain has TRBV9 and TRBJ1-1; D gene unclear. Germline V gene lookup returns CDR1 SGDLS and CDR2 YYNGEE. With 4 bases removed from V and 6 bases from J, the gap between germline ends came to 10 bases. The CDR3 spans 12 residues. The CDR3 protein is CASSLADAEAFF. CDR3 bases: TGTGCCAGCAGCCTTGCGGATGCTGAAGCTTTCTTT.